This TCR beta chain appears in the sequencing data of a study of cytomegalovirus exposure and HLA in healthy donors. From germline, CDR1 is MGHRA and CDR2 YSYEKL. This CDR3 is built from 13 residues. V lost 0 bases and J 9 bases, leaving 11 bases between the germline ends. Use of 60 Vbeta and 13 Jbeta primers characterized the PCR. Generated by immunoSEQ multiplex PCR, the TCRdb table keeps only in-frame clones and is missing some. The sample records about 170,000 clones, 82% being singletons. The clonotype was recovered from a girl aged 2-15 years in good health and CMV-seropositive. The chain recombines TRBV4-1 with TRBJ1-1; maybe TRBD1 (5 bases). The sequenced sample was PBMCs. The CDR3 is CASSQDRAGKAFF. The CDR3 DNA follows: TGCGCCAGCAGCCAAGATCGGGCAGGGAAAGCTTTCTTT.